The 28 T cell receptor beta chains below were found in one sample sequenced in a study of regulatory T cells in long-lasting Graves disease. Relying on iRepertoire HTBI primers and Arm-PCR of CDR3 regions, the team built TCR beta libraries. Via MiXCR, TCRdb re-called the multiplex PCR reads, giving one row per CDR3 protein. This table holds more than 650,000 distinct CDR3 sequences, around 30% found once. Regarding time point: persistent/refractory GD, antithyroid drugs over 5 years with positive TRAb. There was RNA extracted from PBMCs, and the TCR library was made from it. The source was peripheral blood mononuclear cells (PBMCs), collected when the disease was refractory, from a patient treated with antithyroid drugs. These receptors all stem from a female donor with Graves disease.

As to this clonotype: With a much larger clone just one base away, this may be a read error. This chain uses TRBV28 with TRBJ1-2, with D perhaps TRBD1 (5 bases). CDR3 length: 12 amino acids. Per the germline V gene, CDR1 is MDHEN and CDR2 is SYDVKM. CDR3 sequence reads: CASGGGGYGHTF. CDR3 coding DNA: TGTGCCAGCGGGGGGGGAGGCTATGGCCACACCTTC.

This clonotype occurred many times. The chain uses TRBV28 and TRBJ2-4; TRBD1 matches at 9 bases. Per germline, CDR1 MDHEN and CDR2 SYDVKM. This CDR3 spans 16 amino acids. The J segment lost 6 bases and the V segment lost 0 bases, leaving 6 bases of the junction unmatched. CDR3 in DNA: TGTGCCAGCAGTTTATGGGATTCGGGACAGGGAAACATTCAGTACTTC. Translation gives CASSLWDSGQGNIQYF.

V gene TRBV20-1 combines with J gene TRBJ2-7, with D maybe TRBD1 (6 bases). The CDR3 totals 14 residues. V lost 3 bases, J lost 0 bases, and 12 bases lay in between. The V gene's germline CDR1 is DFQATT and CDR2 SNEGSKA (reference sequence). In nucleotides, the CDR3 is TGCAGTGCTAGTCCCGGGACACTCTCCTACGAGCAGTACTTC. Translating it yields CSASPGTLSYEQYF.

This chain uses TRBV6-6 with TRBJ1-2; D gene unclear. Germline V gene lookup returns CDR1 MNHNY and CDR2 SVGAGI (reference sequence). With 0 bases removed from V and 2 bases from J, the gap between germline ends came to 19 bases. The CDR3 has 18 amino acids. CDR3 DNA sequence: TGTGCCAGCAGTTACTCGACGCCTTACTCAGTTTTAAACTATGGCTACACCTTC. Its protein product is CASSYSTPYSVLNYGYTF.

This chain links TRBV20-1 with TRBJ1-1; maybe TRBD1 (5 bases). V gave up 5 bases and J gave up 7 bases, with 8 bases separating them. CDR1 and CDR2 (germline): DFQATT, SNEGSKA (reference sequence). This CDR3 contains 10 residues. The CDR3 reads CSAGGGEAFF. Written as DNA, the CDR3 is TGCAGTGCTGGGGGAGGTGAAGCTTTCTTT.

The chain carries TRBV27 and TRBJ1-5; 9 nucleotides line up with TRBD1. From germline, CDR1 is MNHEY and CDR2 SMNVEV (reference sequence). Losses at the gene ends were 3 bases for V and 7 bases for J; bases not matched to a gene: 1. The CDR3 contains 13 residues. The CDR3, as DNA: TGTGCCAGCAGTTTCGACAGGGGGCAGCCCCAGCATTTT. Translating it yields CASSFDRGQPQHF.

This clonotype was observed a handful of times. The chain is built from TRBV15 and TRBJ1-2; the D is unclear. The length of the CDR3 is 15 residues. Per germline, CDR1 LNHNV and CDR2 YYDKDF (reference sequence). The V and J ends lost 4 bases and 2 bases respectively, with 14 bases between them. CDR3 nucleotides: TGTGCCACCAGCATGGAGGGCAGCCTGAACTATGGCTACACCTTC. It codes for CATSMEGSLNYGYTF.

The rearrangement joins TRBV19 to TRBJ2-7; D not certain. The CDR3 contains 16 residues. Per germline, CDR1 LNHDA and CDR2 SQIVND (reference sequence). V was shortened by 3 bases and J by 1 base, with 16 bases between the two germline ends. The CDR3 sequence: CASSIKGRTYSYEQYF. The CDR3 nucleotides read TGTGCCAGTAGTATTAAGGGCAGGACCTATTCCTACGAGCAGTACTTC.

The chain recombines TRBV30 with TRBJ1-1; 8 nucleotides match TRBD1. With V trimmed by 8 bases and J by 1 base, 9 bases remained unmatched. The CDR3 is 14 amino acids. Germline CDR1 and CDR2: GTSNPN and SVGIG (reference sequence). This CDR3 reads CAHNTGTGNTEAFF. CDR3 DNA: TGTGCCCATAATACCGGGACAGGGAACACTGAAGCTTTCTTT.

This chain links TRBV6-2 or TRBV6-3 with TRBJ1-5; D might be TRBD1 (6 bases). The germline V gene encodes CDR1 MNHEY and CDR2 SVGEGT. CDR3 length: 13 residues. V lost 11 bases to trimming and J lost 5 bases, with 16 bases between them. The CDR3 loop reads CASGRGGHQPQHF. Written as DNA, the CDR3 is TGTGCCTCGGGGAGGGGGGGGCATCAGCCCCAGCATTTT.

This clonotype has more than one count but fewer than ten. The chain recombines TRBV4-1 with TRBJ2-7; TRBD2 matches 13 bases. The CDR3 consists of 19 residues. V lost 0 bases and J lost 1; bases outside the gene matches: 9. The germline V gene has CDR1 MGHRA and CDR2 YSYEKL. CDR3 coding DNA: TGCGCCAGCAGCCAAGATCCGGGACTAGCGGGAATCGGGTCCTACGAGCAGTACTTC. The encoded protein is CASSQDPGLAGIGSYEQYF.

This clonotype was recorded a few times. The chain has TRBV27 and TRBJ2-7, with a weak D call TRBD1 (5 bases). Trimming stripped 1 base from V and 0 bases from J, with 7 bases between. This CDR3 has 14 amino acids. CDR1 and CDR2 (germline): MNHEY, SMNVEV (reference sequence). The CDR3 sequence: CASSLYRSSYEQYF. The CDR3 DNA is TGTGCCAGCAGTTTATACAGGAGCTCCTACGAGCAGTACTTC.

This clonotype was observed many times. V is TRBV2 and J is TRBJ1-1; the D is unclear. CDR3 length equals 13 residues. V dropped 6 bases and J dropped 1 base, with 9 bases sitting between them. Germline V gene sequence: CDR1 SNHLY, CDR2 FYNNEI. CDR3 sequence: CASRYWGNTEAFF. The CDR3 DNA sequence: TGTGCCAGCAGATATTGGGGGAACACTGAAGCTTTCTTT.

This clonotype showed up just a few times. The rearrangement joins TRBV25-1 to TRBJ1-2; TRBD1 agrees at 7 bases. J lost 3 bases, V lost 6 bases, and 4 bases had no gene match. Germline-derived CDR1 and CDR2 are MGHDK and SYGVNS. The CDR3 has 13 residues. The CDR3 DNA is TGTGCCAGCAGGGAAACAGGGGACTATGGCTACACCTTC. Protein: CASRETGDYGYTF.

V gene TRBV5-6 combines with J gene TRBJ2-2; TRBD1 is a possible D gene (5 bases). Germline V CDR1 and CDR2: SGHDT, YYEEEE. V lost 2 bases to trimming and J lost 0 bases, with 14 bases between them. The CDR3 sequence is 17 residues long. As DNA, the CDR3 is TGTGCCAGCAGCTTCTACTGGGGCTCCTCGAACACCGGGGAGCTGTTTTTT. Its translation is CASSFYWGSSNTGELFF.

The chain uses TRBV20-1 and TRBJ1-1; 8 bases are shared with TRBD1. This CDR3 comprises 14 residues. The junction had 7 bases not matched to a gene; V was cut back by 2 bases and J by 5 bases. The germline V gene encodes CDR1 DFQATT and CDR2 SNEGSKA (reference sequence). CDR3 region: CSARQGAGDTEAFF. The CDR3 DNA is TGCAGTGCTAGACAGGGGGCGGGGGATACTGAAGCTTTCTTT.

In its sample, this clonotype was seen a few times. DNA for the CDR3: TGCAGTGCCCTGAGGGGTCCCAGTAACACTGAAGCTTTCTTT. Amino acid sequence: CSALRGPSNTEAFF. The chain has TRBV20-1 and TRBJ1-1; D perhaps matches TRBD1 (5 bases). Per germline, CDR1 DFQATT and CDR2 SNEGSKA (reference sequence). The CDR3 covers 14 residues. Between the trimmed V and J ends, which lost 6 bases and 2 bases, there was a span of 16 bases.

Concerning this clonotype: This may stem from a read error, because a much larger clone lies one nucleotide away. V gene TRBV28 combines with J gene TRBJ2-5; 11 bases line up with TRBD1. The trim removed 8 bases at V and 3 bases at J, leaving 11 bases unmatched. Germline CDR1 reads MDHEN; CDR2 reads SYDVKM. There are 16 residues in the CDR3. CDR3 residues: CASGLLGTGGKETQYF. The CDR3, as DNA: TGTGCCAGCGGCCTTCTCGGGACAGGGGGTAAAGAGACCCAGTACTTC.

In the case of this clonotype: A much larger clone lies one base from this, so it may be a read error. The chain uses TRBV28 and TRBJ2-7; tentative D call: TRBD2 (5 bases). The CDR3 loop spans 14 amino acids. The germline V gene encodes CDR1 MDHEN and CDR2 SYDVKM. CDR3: CASSLRAEGGERYF. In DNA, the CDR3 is TGTGCCAGCAGTTTACGGGCAGAGGGCGGCGAGCGGTACTTC.

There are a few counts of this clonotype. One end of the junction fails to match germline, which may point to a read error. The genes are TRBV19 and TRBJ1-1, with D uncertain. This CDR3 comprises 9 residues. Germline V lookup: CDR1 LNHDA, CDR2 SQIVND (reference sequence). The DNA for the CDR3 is TGTGCCAGTATCCCCGTGACTACCTTT. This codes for CASIPVTTF.

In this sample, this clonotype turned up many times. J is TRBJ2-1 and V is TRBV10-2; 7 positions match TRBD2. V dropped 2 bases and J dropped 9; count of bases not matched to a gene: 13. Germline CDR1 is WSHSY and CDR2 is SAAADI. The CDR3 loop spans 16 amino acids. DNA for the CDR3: TGCGCCAGCAGTGAGGAGACTAACGCGGGGGTTCGTGAGCAGTTCTTC. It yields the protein CASSEETNAGVREQFF.

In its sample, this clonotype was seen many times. The CDR3 DNA reads TGTGCCAGCAGTTTAACGAGGGGTCTTGGCTACACCTTC. It encodes CASSLTRGLGYTF. The rearrangement links TRBV28 to TRBJ1-2; weak D call: TRBD1 (5 bases). CDR1 is MDHEN, CDR2 SYDVKM, per germline. V shed 2 bases and J shed 7 bases, with 11 bases lying between them. This CDR3 comprises 13 residues.

CDR3 amino acids: CASSLGGKIGNEQFF. The DNA for the CDR3 is TGTGCCAGCAGTTTAGGGGGTAAAATAGGGAATGAGCAGTTCTTC. The genes are TRBV12-3 or TRBV12-4 and TRBJ2-1, with D unresolved. The CDR3 has 15 amino acids. The germline V and J ends were trimmed by 1 base and 7 bases, with 14 bases remaining between them.

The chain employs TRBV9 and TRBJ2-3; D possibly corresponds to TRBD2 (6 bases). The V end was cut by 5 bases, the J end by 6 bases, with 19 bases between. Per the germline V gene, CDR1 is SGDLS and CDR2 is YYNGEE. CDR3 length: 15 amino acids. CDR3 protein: CASSPDPGRPDTQYF. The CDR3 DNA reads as TGTGCCAGCAGTCCTGACCCAGGGAGGCCCGATACGCAGTATTTT.

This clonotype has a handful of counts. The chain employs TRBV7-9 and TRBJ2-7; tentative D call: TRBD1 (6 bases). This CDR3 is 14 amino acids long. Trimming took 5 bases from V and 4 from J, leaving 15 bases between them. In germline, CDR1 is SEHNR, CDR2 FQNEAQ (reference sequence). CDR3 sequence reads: CASSGTGPLYEQYF. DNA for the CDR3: TGTGCCAGCAGCGGAACAGGGCCCCTATACGAGCAGTACTTC.

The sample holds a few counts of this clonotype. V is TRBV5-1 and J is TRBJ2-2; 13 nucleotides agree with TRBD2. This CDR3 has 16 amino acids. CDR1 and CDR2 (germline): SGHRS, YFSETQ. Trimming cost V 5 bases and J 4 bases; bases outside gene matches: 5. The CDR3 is CASRPLAGGSTGELFF. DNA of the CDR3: TGCGCCAGCAGGCCACTAGCGGGAGGGTCCACCGGGGAGCTGTTTTTT.

The CDR3 is CASSPGFVWAVYEQYF. In DNA form, the CDR3 reads TGTGCCAGCAGCCCGGGCTTCGTGTGGGCAGTGTACGAGCAGTACTTC. The J gene is TRBJ2-7, the V gene TRBV14, with D unclear. V lost 4 bases to trimming and J lost 4 bases, with 20 bases between them. Germline values: CDR1 SGHDN, CDR2 FVKESK. The CDR3 has 16 amino acids.

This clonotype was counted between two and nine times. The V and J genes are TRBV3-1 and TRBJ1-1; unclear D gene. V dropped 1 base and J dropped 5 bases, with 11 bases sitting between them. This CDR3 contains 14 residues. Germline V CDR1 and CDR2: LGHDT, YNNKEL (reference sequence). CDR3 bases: TGTGCCAGCAGCCAAGGAGTGGGATCAACTGAAGCTTTCTTT. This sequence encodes CASSQGVGSTEAFF.